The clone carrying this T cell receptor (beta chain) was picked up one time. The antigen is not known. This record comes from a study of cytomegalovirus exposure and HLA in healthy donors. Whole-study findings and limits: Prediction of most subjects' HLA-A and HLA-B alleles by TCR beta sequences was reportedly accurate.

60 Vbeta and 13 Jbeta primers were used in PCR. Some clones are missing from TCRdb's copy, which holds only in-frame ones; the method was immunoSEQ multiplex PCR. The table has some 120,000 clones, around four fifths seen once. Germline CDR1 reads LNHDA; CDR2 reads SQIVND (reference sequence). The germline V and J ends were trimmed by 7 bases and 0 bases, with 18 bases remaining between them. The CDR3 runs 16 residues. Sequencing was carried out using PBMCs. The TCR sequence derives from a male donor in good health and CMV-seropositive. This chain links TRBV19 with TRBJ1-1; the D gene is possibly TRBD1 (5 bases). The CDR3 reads CASKGARDSMNTEAFF. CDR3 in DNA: TGTGCCAGTAAAGGGGCCAGGGACTCCATGAACACTGAAGCTTTCTTT.